One and the same sample provided the 29 T cell receptor beta chains below, sequenced in a study of T cells after yellow fever vaccination. TCRdb re-called the 5' RACE reads with MiXCR, one entry per CDR3 protein. This sample has roughly 340,000 distinct CDR3 sequences; under 5% occur once, and the top ten carry 20% to 25%. Source: PBMCs, taken 5 days after the yellow fever booster vaccination. The receptors shown here come from a young man who received the YFV17D yellow fever vaccine.

This clonotype has at least ten counts. The V and J genes are TRBV24-1 and TRBJ2-3; tentatively, D is TRBD2 (7 bases). CDR1 and CDR2 from the germline V gene are KGHDR and SFDVKD. V was pared by 1 base and J by 4 bases, with 17 bases between. This CDR3 spans 17 amino acids. The CDR3 reads CATSDFGGGPPPDTQYF. DNA of the CDR3: TGTGCCACCAGTGATTTCGGCGGGGGCCCCCCCCCAGATACGCAGTATTTT.

Many counts were recorded for this clonotype. This chain links TRBV5-6 with TRBJ2-7; D gene ambiguous. Germline assignment: CDR1 SGHDT and CDR2 YYEEEE. V gave up 0 bases and J gave up 1 base, with 5 bases separating them. The CDR3 length is 13 residues. The CDR3 DNA follows: TGTGCCAGCAGCTTGGATAGGTCCTACGAGCAGTACGTC. Encoded protein: CASSLDRSYEQYV.

This rearrangement joins TRBV7-2 to TRBJ2-1; D uncertain. This CDR3 comprises 16 residues. V dropped 1 base and J dropped 6 bases, with 16 bases sitting between them. The germline gives CDR1 SGHTA, CDR2 FQGNSA. In DNA, the CDR3 is TGTGCCAGCAGCTTAGTGGGCCGGTGGTTGGCCAATGAGCAGTTCTTC. It translates to CASSLVGRWLANEQFF. Together with reference TRBV7-2 and TRBJ2-1, the CDR3 gives the full variable domain: GAGVSQSPSNKVTEKGKDVELRCDPISGHTALYWYRQSLGQGLEFLIYFQGNSAPDKSGLPSDRFSAERTGGSVSTLTIQRTQQEDSAVYLCASSLVGRWLANEQFFGPGTRLTVL.

This sequence joins TRBV6-6 and TRBJ2-2; 8 nucleotides agree with TRBD1. V shed 6 bases, J shed 7 bases, and the junction held 10 bases outside the gene matches. Per germline, CDR1 MNHNY and CDR2 SVGAGI (reference sequence). This CDR3 contains 15 residues. The CDR3 DNA reads TGTGCCAGCAGACAACCAGGGGGCGCAGGCGGGGAGCTGTTTTTT. This translates into CASRQPGGAGGELFF.

The chain uses TRBV27 and TRBJ1-1, with D uncertain. Germline V gene sequence: CDR1 MNHEY, CDR2 SMNVEV (reference sequence). V was clipped by 3 bases and J by 1 base, with 6 bases between them. The CDR3 is 13 amino acids. CDR3: CASSFAENTEAFF. CDR3 DNA sequence: TGTGCCAGCAGTTTCGCAGAGAACACTGAAGCTTTCTTT.

The chain has TRBV20-1 and TRBJ2-5; D remains unclear. The V and J ends lost 0 bases and 8 bases respectively, with 7 bases between them. The CDR3 runs to 11 residues. Germline V gene lookup returns CDR1 DFQATT and CDR2 SNEGSKA (reference sequence). CDR3 region: CSAREKRTQYF. Here the CDR3 DNA reads TGCAGTGCTAGAGAAAAGAGAACCCAGTACTTC.

This chain connects TRBV18 to TRBJ2-1, with TRBD1 matching over 9 bases. Germline V gene lookup returns CDR1 KGHSH and CDR2 LQKENI. This CDR3 spans 16 amino acids. J gave up 1 base and V 4 bases, and 5 bases lay outside the gene matches. CDR3 in DNA: TGTGCCAGCTCACTCACCGGGACAGGGTCCTACAATGAGCAGTTCTTC. It yields the protein CASSLTGTGSYNEQFF. Full variable domain (outside the CDR3, taken from reference TRBV18 and TRBJ2-1): NAGVMQNPRHLVRRRGQEARLRCSPMKGHSHVYWYRQLPEEGLKFMVYLQKENIIDESGMPKERFSAEFPKEGPSILRIQQVVRGDSAAYFCASSLTGTGSYNEQFFGPGTRLTVL.

J is TRBJ2-3 and V is TRBV5-1; D gene ambiguous. CDR1 is SGHRS and CDR2 is YFSETQ in the germline V gene. This CDR3 region has 14 residues. Trimming shortened V by 3 bases and J by 0 bases, and 8 bases separated the two germline ends. The CDR3 sequence: CASSWLPSTDTQYF. Here the CDR3 DNA reads TGCGCCAGCAGCTGGCTACCTAGCACAGATACGCAGTATTTT.

The sample holds a few counts of this clonotype. This chain joins TRBV29-1 and TRBJ1-3; D is uncertain. CDR3 length equals 13 residues. V shed 6 bases and J shed 4 bases, with 13 bases lying between them. Germline V lookup: CDR1 SQVTM, CDR2 ANQGSEA. CDR3 region: CSVRSRAGNTIYF. In nucleotides, the CDR3 is TGCAGCGTGCGGTCCCGCGCCGGAAACACCATATATTTT.

CDR3 region: CASSSFYDNSGANVLTF. In DNA form, the CDR3 reads TGTGCCAGCAGTTCGTTCTACGACAACTCTGGGGCCAACGTCCTGACTTTC. V and J are TRBV28 and TRBJ2-6; D not certain. Germline V gives CDR1 MDHEN, CDR2 SYDVKM. CDR3 length equals 17 residues. Trimming took off 4 bases at V and 0 bases at J, with 13 bases between the two ends.

This clonotype was counted ten times or more. The chain links TRBV6-5 to TRBJ2-6; D gene unclear. The CDR3 is 13 amino acids. Germline V gene lookup returns CDR1 MNHEY and CDR2 SVGAGI. The V gene lost 7 bases and the J gene lost 0 bases, with 4 bases spanning the gap. CDR3 DNA: TGTGCCAGCATTGGCTCTGGGGCCAACGTCCTGACTTTC. This sequence encodes CASIGSGANVLTF.

This clonotype was seen a handful of times. The rearrangement links TRBV4-3 to TRBJ1-2; D is undetermined. The CDR3 loop spans 15 amino acids. V was clipped by 0 bases and J by 3 bases, with 11 bases between them. Germline V gene data show CDR1 as LGHNA and CDR2 as YSLEER. CDR3 in amino acids: CASSQERELYYGYTF. CDR3 nucleotides: TGCGCCAGCAGCCAAGAGCGAGAGCTCTACTATGGCTACACCTTC.

This clonotype was picked up a small number of times. The chain employs TRBV20-1 and TRBJ2-3, with D uncertain. This CDR3 contains 11 residues. Trimming removed 0 bases from V and 3 bases from J, with 1 base in between. Per the germline V gene, CDR1 is DFQATT and CDR2 is SNEGSKA (reference sequence). The CDR3 sequence: CSARDTDTQYF. DNA for the CDR3: TGCAGTGCTAGAGATACAGATACGCAGTATTTT.

The sample holds a few counts of this clonotype. V and J are TRBV6-2 or TRBV6-3 and TRBJ2-5, with 11 bases aligning to TRBD2. With V trimmed by 3 bases and J by 5 bases, 8 bases remained unmatched. The V gene's germline CDR1 is MNHEY and CDR2 SVGEGT. This CDR3 is 16 amino acids long. CDR3 residues: CASSYDSGGASETQYF. CDR3 sequence (DNA): TGTGCCAGCAGTTATGATAGCGGGGGGGCTTCGGAGACCCAGTACTTC.

This clonotype was detected many times. The chain couples TRBV5-1 to TRBJ2-2; 8 positions match TRBD1. CDR3 size: 14 residues. Germline loops: CDR1 SGHRS, CDR2 YFSETQ. V was pared by 6 bases and J by 4 bases, with 5 bases of the junction left unmatched. In nucleotides, the CDR3 is TGCGCCAGCAAGGGTCAGGGGGCCACCGGGGAGCTGTTTTTT. Its translation: CASKGQGATGELFF.

J is TRBJ1-1 and V is TRBV7-8, with D perhaps matching TRBD1 (5 bases). The germline gives CDR1 SGHVS, CDR2 FQNEAQ. This CDR3 has 12 residues. The ends were cut back, 10 bases at V and 1 base at J, with 10 bases in the middle. In DNA form, the CDR3 reads TGTGCCACCCTTCAGGGGAACACTGAAGCTTTCTTT. This sequence encodes CATLQGNTEAFF.

The rearrangement links TRBV6-5 to TRBJ2-2, with TRBD2 matching 8 bases. Unmatched junction bases numbered 5, after V lost 7 bases and J lost 1 base. The CDR3 runs to 15 residues. Germline V gene lookup returns CDR1 MNHEY and CDR2 SVGAGI. In nucleotides, the CDR3 is TGTGCCAGCAACGGAGCGGGGGAGAACACCGGGGAGCTGTTTTTT. This gives the protein CASNGAGENTGELFF.

In its sample, this clonotype is medium-sized. The junction differs from germline at one of its ends, possibly a read error. The chain uses TRBV5-1 and TRBJ2-1; D is ambiguous. This CDR3 has 12 amino acids. The germline CDR1 and CDR2 sequences are SGHRS and YFSETQ. The CDR3 spells CASSLGNNEQFF. The CDR3 DNA reads as TGTGCCAGCAGTTTAGGTAACAATGAGCAGTTCTTC.

This clonotype was seen only a few times. The chain recombines TRBV12-3 or TRBV12-4 with TRBJ1-2; D gene unclear. The CDR3 length is 14 residues. V lost 6 bases and J 4 bases, leaving 15 bases between the germline ends. In DNA form, the CDR3 reads TGTGCCAGCAGAGCGTCGGGAATTGGCTATGGCTACACCTTC. Protein sequence: CASRASGIGYGYTF.

The chain combines TRBV4-3 with TRBJ1-4; D is uncertain. With 0 bases removed from V and 5 bases from J, the gap between germline ends came to 10 bases. Germline V gene sequence: CDR1 LGHNA, CDR2 YSLEER. CDR3 length equals 15 residues. Written as DNA, the CDR3 is TGCGCCAGCAGCCAAGAGCAGTTAGTGAATGAAAAACTGTTTTTT. Its protein product is CASSQEQLVNEKLFF.

This clonotype was picked up a small number of times. V is TRBV14 and J is TRBJ2-5; D possibly uses TRBD1 or TRBD2 (5 bases each). Trimming removed 1 base from V and 2 bases from J, with 14 bases in between. Germline V gives CDR1 SGHDN, CDR2 FVKESK. The CDR3 extends over 16 amino acids. The CDR3 loop reads CASSQVISGLQETQYF. The CDR3 nucleotides are TGTGCCAGCAGCCAAGTCATCTCGGGGCTTCAAGAGACCCAGTACTTC. The full variable domain, with the rest looked up from reference TRBV14 and TRBJ2-5, is EAGVTQFPSHSVIEKGQTVTLRCDPISGHDNLYWYRRVMGKEIKFLLHFVKESKQDESGMPNNRFLAERTGGTYSTLKVQPAELEDSGVYFCASSQVISGLQETQYFGPGTRLLVL.

The table lists this clonotype with many counts. This sequence joins TRBV4-1 and TRBJ1-5; D remains ambiguous. V lost 1 base and J lost 3, with 7 bases in between. CDR1 and CDR2 from the germline V gene are MGHRA and YSYEKL. The CDR3 runs to 14 residues. The CDR3 spells CASSQGNYNQPQHF. In nucleotides, the CDR3 is TGCGCCAGCAGCCAAGGGAACTACAATCAGCCCCAGCATTTT.

In this sample, this clonotype turned up a few times. The chain carries TRBV12-3 or TRBV12-4 and TRBJ1-2; unclear D gene. The CDR3 sequence is 13 residues long. V gave up 8 bases and J gave up 0 bases, with 10 bases separating them. CDR3 nucleotides: TGTGCCAGCCGATTGGGGACTAACTATGGCTACACCTTC. It specifies CASRLGTNYGYTF.

There are a few counts of this clonotype. The chain has TRBV5-1 and TRBJ2-2, with 8 bases matching TRBD1. This CDR3 comprises 15 residues. Trimming cost V 6 bases and J 1 base; bases outside gene matches: 5. From germline, CDR1 is SGHRS and CDR2 YFSETQ. CDR3 amino acids: CASTPGQENTGELFF. In DNA form, the CDR3 reads TGCGCCAGCACCCCGGGACAGGAGAACACCGGGGAGCTGTTTTTT.

This clonotype was seen a handful of times. This sequence joins TRBV20-1 and TRBJ2-7; the D gene is possibly TRBD1 (5 bases). V lost 5 bases to trimming and J lost 5 bases, with 10 bases between them. The germline V gene has CDR1 DFQATT and CDR2 SNEGSKA (reference sequence). The length of the CDR3 is 11 residues. CDR3 residues: CSAAQGNEQYV. As DNA, the CDR3 is TGCAGTGCTGCTCAGGGTAACGAGCAGTACGTC.

The V and J genes are TRBV19 and TRBJ1-4; possibly TRBD1 for D (6 bases). V lost 3 bases to trimming and J lost 12 bases, with 23 bases between them. Germline V gives CDR1 LNHDA, CDR2 SQIVND (reference sequence). This CDR3 spans 16 amino acids. CDR3 region: CASSMAPGAGMFQLFF. The DNA of the CDR3 is TGTGCCAGTAGTATGGCCCCAGGGGCGGGGATGTTTCAACTGTTTTTT.

This clonotype appeared a few times. V usage is TRBV7-3 and J usage is TRBJ2-4; tentatively, D is TRBD2 (5 bases). Trimming pared 5 bases from V and 11 bases from J, leaving 22 bases between. This CDR3 contains 15 residues. Germline V gene data show CDR1 as SGHTA and CDR2 as FQGTGA. The CDR3 DNA sequence: TGTGCCAGCAGCCCCCTGGGGTACACGGACGGGGTTCAGTACTTC. This codes for CASSPLGYTDGVQYF. The whole variable domain, filled in from reference TRBV7-3 and TRBJ2-4, reads GAGVSQTPSNKVTEKGKYVELRCDPISGHTALYWYRQSLGQGPEFLIYFQGTGAADDSGLPNDRFFAVRPEGSVSTLKIQRTERGDSAVYLCASSPLGYTDGVQYFGAGTRLSVL.

The CDR3 coding sequence is TGCGCCAGCAGTGAAGGACCACTATACGAGCAGTACTTC. This gives the protein CASSEGPLYEQYF. The V call is TRBV10-1, the J call TRBJ2-7; D call uncertain. The CDR3 contains 13 residues. Looked up from germline, CDR1 is WNHNN and CDR2 is SYGVQD (reference sequence). V shed 3 bases and J shed 4 bases, with 10 bases lying between them.

V usage is TRBV25-1 and J usage is TRBJ2-3; D could derive from TRBD1 or TRBD2 (6 bases each). The germline V gene encodes CDR1 MGHDK and CDR2 SYGVNS. This CDR3 is 14 amino acids long. Trimming shortened V by 6 bases and J by 4 bases, and 14 bases separated the two germline ends. The CDR3 bases are TGTGCCAGCAGGGGACACCGGAGGGCAGATACGCAGTATTTT. Its translation is CASRGHRRADTQYF.